This TCR beta chain stems from a study of CD8 T cells in ankylosing spondylitis. Study-level findings and limits: Clones linked to disease, bearing a CD8+ phenotype, were relatively rare in peripheral blood. Prior work had noted some motif variants in reactive arthritis blood and synovial fluid. Significantly higher representation of disease-linked clones was reported for matched ankylosing spondylitis synovial fluid.

This clonotype has a count of ten or more. Antigen: not known. Germline CDR1 ENHRY, CDR2 SYGVKD. The CDR3 extends over 14 amino acids. V was pared by 8 bases and J by 5 bases, with 12 bases of the junction left unmatched. 5'-RACE, quantitative and with molecular barcodes, yielded the TCR beta libraries. TCRdb re-analysed the 5' RACE reads in MiXCR, keeping a single row per CDR3 protein. Of approximately 150,000 distinct CDR3 sequences listed, about a third are singletons. The chain links TRBV10-3 to TRBJ2-7, with 7 bases matching TRBD2. The clonotype comes from a male donor with ankylosing spondylitis. Sequenced sample: synovial fluid, either unsorted or a sorted T cell fraction (not recorded which). The CDR3 DNA reads TGTGCCATCGGGGCGGGGAGGGATGGGGACGAGCAGTACTTC. This sequence encodes CAIGAGRDGDEQYF.